Presented here are 6 T cell receptor beta chains from one specimen sequenced in a study of shared clonotypes between healthy human individuals (dated by TCRdb to the early 2020s). CD8 naive samples were CD45RO-negative cells positively selected for CCR7, giving a CD45RA+CCR7+ population that excluded TemRA cells. The library was prepared using the immunoSEQ multiplex PCR assay. Here the immuneACCESS table is served through TCRdb, limited to in-frame sequences with V and J called. Missing clones are a known gap in these copies; in checked studies unresolved V genes cover under half, and the rest lacks a known reason. Present in this sample are around 2,100,000 clones, about 94% of which were seen just once. The ten largest clonotypes hold 1.2% of the sample. The sample comprised naive CD8+ T cells sorted from blood. Taken with the paper, the label for cell subset or site translates to: CD45RA+CCR7+. The source of these receptors is a young man in good health.

The CDR3 DNA sequence: TGTGCCAGCAGCTCAAGCCATCAGGATTGGGAAGACCACGAGCAGTACTTC. Its translation: CASSSSHQDWEDHEQYF. The chain joins TRBV11-2 to TRBJ2-7, with D unclear. V lost 4 bases and J lost 5, with 24 bases in between. Per the germline V gene, CDR1 is SGHAT and CDR2 is FQNNGV. CDR3 length: 17 residues. Using reference TRBV11-2 and TRBJ2-7 for the parts outside the CDR3, the full variable domain is EAGVAQSPRYKIIEKRQSVAFWCNPISGHATLYWYQQILGQGPKLLIQFQNNGVVDDSQLPKDRFSAERLKGVDSTLKIQPAKLEDSAVYLCASSSSHQDWEDHEQYFGPGTRLTVT.

The chain has TRBV2 and TRBJ2-2; TRBD2 aligns across 15 bases. In germline, CDR1 is SNHLY, CDR2 FYNNEI. The CDR3 totals 17 residues. V lost 4 bases to trimming and J lost 6 bases; unmatched junction nucleotides: 6. This CDR3 is CASSGGLAGGWSGELFF. The CDR3 DNA is TGTGCCAGCAGTGGGGGACTAGCGGGAGGATGGTCCGGGGAGCTGTTTTTT.

The chain links TRBV29-1 to TRBJ2-1, with D uncertain. CDR1 is SQVTM and CDR2 is ANQGSEA in the germline V gene. V was cut by 4 bases and J by 1 base, with 8 bases left in between. This CDR3 is built from 13 residues. The CDR3 loop reads CSVVLVSYNEQFF. The CDR3 nucleotides are TGCAGCGTTGTCCTAGTTTCCTACAATGAGCAGTTCTTC.

The CDR3 spells CAISDKAGNSYEQYF. The CDR3 DNA follows: TGTGCCATCAGTGATAAGGCGGGGAACTCCTACGAGCAGTACTTC. This chain joins TRBV10-3 and TRBJ2-7, with D perhaps TRBD2 (6 bases). Germline-derived CDR1 and CDR2 are ENHRY and SYGVKD. This CDR3 region has 15 residues. V was trimmed by 3 bases and J by 0 bases, leaving 12 bases between them.

This chain joins TRBV9 and TRBJ2-7; 9 nucleotides line up with TRBD1. The CDR3 consists of 15 residues. Germline CDR1 and CDR2: SGDLS and YYNGEE. J lost 3 bases, V lost 3 bases, and 7 bases had no gene match. The CDR3 DNA reads TGTGCCAGCAGCGCCTCACAGGGGGCCGGCTACGAGCAGTACTTC. This sequence encodes CASSASQGAGYEQYF.

The chain has TRBV13 and TRBJ1-1; D ambiguous. Germline lookup yields CDR1 PRHDT and CDR2 FYEKMQ (reference sequence). The germline V and J ends were trimmed by 4 bases and 1 base, with 10 bases remaining between them. The CDR3 contains 14 residues. CDR3 nucleotide sequence: TGTGCCAGCAGCTACCGGGCTCCGAACACTGAAGCTTTCTTT. Its translation is CASSYRAPNTEAFF.